This TCR beta chain comes out of a study of shared clonotypes between healthy human individuals. The data were produced by immunoSEQ multiplex PCR, yet TCRdb's version contains in-frame clones alone and is incomplete. The sample records 740,000 or so clones, more than 70% being singletons. CDR1 is LGHNA and CDR2 is YNFKEQ in the germline V gene. The CDR3 loop spans 13 amino acids. V was trimmed by 5 bases and J by 0 bases, leaving 5 bases between them. The clonotype originates from a woman aged 25-40 years in good health. The chain is built from TRBV4-2 and TRBJ2-1; D call uncertain. Sample: memory CD4+ T cells sorted from blood. Subset here: CD45RA-negative fraction. The CDR3 region is CASSRSSYNEQFF. As DNA, the CDR3 is TGTGCCAGCAGCAGGAGCTCCTACAATGAGCAGTTCTTC.